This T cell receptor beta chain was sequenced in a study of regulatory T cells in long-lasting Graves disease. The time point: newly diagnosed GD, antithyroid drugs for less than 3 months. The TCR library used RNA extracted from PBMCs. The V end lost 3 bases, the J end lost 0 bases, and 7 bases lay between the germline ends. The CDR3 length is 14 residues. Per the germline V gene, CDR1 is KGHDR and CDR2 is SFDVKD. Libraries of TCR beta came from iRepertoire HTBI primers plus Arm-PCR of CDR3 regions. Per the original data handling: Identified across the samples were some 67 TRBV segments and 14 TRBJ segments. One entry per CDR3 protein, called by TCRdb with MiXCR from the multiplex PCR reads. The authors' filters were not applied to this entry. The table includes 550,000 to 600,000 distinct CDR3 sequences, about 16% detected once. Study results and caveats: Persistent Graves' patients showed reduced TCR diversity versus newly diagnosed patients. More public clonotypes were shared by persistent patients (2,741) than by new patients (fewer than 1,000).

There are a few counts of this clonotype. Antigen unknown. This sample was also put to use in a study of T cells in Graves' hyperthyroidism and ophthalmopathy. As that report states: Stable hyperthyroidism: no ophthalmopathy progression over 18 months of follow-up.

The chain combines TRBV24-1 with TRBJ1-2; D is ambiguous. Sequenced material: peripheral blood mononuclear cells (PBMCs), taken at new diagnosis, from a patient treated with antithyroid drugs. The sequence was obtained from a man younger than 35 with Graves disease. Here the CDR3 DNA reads TGTGCCACCAGTGATCTGGGCTCTAACTATGGCTACACCTTC. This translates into CATSDLGSNYGYTF.